The 10 T cell receptor beta chains below all came from one sample that was sequenced in a study of blood T cells in healthy people across ages. Alongside a J-beta primer mix, a sample-barcoded 5' primer served in a second PCR lasting roughly 7 to 12 cycles. MiXCR was run by TCRdb on the 5' RACE reads, yielding one entry per CDR3 protein. Of 980,000 or so distinct CDR3 sequences detected, roughly 48% appear once; the ten largest clones hold roughly 13%. Sequenced input: blood. Receptors were obtained from a man aged 25-45 years in good health.

A few counts support this clonotype. The genes are TRBV7-2 and TRBJ1-2, with 7 bases that match TRBD1. Germline V lookup: CDR1 SGHTA, CDR2 FQGNSA. This CDR3 contains 14 residues. The junction had 3 bases not matched to a gene; V was cut back by 0 bases and J by 5 bases. As DNA, the CDR3 is TGTGCCAGCAGCTTAGCGGGACAGCTATATGGCTACACCTTC. Translation gives CASSLAGQLYGYTF.

This clonotype was seen more than once but under ten times. The V gene is TRBV27, the J gene TRBJ2-5, with TRBD1 matching over 7 bases. The CDR3 has 15 residues. Germline assignment: CDR1 MNHEY and CDR2 SMNVEV (reference sequence). The junction had 10 bases not matched to a gene; V was cut back by 6 bases and J by 3 bases. The CDR3: CASSSTPDREETQYF. The DNA for the CDR3 is TGTGCCAGCAGCTCGACCCCTGACAGGGAAGAGACCCAGTACTTC.

A remark on this clonotype: The junction shows a germline mismatch at one end, possibly a read error. This rearrangement joins TRBV6-2 or TRBV6-3 to TRBJ2-1; a weak D match, TRBD2 (7 bases). The CDR3 runs 19 residues. CDR1 and CDR2 from the germline V gene are MNHEY and SVGEGT. CDR3 in amino acids: CASSSHGPQKGGATNGQFF. The CDR3, as DNA: TGTGCCAGCAGTAGCCATGGGCCTCAAAAGGGGGGGGCGACAAATGGGCAGTTCTTC.

The J gene is TRBJ2-1, the V gene TRBV3-1, with 12 bases matching TRBD2. The J segment lost 6 bases and the V segment lost 4 bases, leaving 4 bases of the junction unmatched. Germline V gene data show CDR1 as LGHDT and CDR2 as YNNKEL (reference sequence). CDR3 length: 15 amino acids. CDR3 loop: CASSRRTSGANEQFF. The CDR3 DNA is TGTGCCAGCAGCCGGCGGACTAGCGGGGCCAATGAGCAGTTCTTC.

CDR3 bases: TGTGCCAGTGCTGGTACAGCGAACACTGAAGCTTTCTTT. Its translation: CASAGTANTEAFF. The rearrangement links TRBV10-3 to TRBJ1-1; no clear D. Between the trimmed V and J ends, which lost 10 bases and 1 base, there was a span of 13 bases. This CDR3 has 13 residues. CDR1 is ENHRY, CDR2 SYGVKD, per germline.

This clonotype was seen a handful of times. The V gene is TRBV25-1, the J gene TRBJ1-6; D might be TRBD1 (5 bases). Germline V lookup: CDR1 MGHDK, CDR2 SYGVNS. CDR3 length: 17 amino acids. V was cut by 4 bases and J by 5 bases, with 18 bases left in between. The CDR3 is CASSGGLAGGNNSPLHF. CDR3 sequence (DNA): TGTGCCAGCAGTGGAGGCCTCGCTGGGGGAAATAATTCACCCCTCCACTTT.

The CDR3, as DNA: TGTGCCAGCAGCTTAGGCCTAGGCAGCCAGCCCACTGAAGCTTTCTTT. It yields the protein CASSLGLGSQPTEAFF. V and J are TRBV13 and TRBJ1-1; the D is unclear. Germline V gene lookup returns CDR1 PRHDT and CDR2 FYEKMQ (reference sequence). The CDR3 spans 16 residues. V was pared by 0 bases and J by 4 bases, with 15 bases between.

This chain's CDR3 is CASSLGATQGRLSSYEQYF. The CDR3 coding sequence is TGTGCCAGCAGCTTAGGAGCGACTCAAGGGAGGCTAAGCTCCTACGAGCAGTACTTC. This chain uses TRBV11-1 with TRBJ2-7; perhaps TRBD2 as D (6 bases). Germline V gene lookup returns CDR1 SGHAT and CDR2 FQDESV (reference sequence). This CDR3 comprises 19 residues. The V end lost 1 base, the J end lost 0 bases, and 22 bases lay between the germline ends.

The chain employs TRBV11-2 and TRBJ2-7; D gene uncertain. The CDR3 is made up of 13 amino acids. CDR1 is SGHAT and CDR2 is FQNNGV in the germline V gene. Trimming shortened V by 1 base and J by 2 bases, and 6 bases separated the two germline ends. The CDR3 is CASSLGVPYEQYF. The CDR3 DNA reads as TGTGCCAGCAGCTTAGGAGTTCCCTACGAGCAGTACTTC.

This clonotype has at least ten counts. This chain uses TRBV4-1 with TRBJ2-3; D is possibly TRBD1 or TRBD2 (5 bases each). This CDR3 has 13 amino acids. CDR1 is MGHRA and CDR2 is YSYEKL in the germline V gene. V was trimmed by 3 bases and J by 6 bases, leaving 10 bases between them. The CDR3 protein is CASSQTGADTQYF. As DNA, the CDR3 is TGCGCCAGCAGCCAGACCGGGGCCGATACGCAGTATTTT.